This T cell receptor beta chain was observed in a study of T cell repertoires in cytomegalovirus infection (dated by TCRdb to the late 2010s). In terms of the full investigation: Recently identified HLA-C-restricted CMV epitopes, whose presentation resists viral immunomodulation, were targeted by peptide stimulations together with well-studied HLA-B-restricted epitopes. Because public TCR beta signatures pointed to carriage of CMV infection together with the matching HLA type, the HLA type of each donor mattered for the analysis. Study-wide conclusions, independent of this receptor: In the ex vivo response, HLA-C-restricted CMV-specific TCR beta clonotypes were dominant, and in two of eight donors the single most frequent clonotype came from this HLA-C-restricted group. Carriers of CMV infection plus the relevant HLA type were discriminated by the cumulative frequency of public TCR beta family members in the study cohort and in an independent roughly 320-donor cohort.

This clonotype was seen a few times. Its recognized antigen is unknown. Per-base qualities were not stored, and no clone one base away is much larger. Reading the label with the study, this specimen's treatment or condition is: in vitro stimulation with specific CMV peptide epitopes to enrich CMV-specific T cells. The CDR3 starts with the cysteine, ends with the phenylalanine, and has 16 residues. This entry keeps only the CDR3 DNA: 48 bases, framed from base 1. CDR1 LNHDA and CDR2 SQIVND were looked up in the germline V gene (reference sequence). The trim is 6 bases for V and 2 bases for J, with a gap of 14 bases between the germline ends. The instrument given in TCRdb is Illumina HiSeq 1500. TCRdb ran its own pipeline on the public reads, namely fastp trimming at Q25 and MiXCR clone calling, and kept in-frame beta chains. Under each unique CDR3 protein, matching rows form one entry showing the most common genes and DNA. Present in this sample are 650,000 to 850,000 distinct CDR3 sequences, 29% of which were seen just once. The ten largest clones add up to less than 15% of the sample.

Here the chain combines TRBV19 and TRBJ2-6, with no confident D gene call. The input for sequencing was cultured CD8+ T cells from PBMCs, taken from culture after CMV antigen stimulation. The clonotype originates from a human donor in good health (CMV status not recorded). Some clones in this sample may be carry-over from other donors' samples. Here is the DNA: TGTGCCAGTAGAGCTAACAGAGGACCTGGGGCCAACGTCCTGACTTTC. This gives the protein CASRANRGPGANVLTF. This CDR3, with the reference TRBV19 and TRBJ2-6 proteins standing in past its ends, gives the full variable domain DGGITQSPKYLFRKEGQNVTLSCEQNLNHDAMYWYRQDPGQGLRLIYYSQIVNDFQKGDIAEGYSVSREKKESFPLTVTSAQKNPTAFYLCASRANRGPGANVLTFGAGSRLTVL.